This T cell receptor (beta chain) was identified in a study of T cell responses to AZD1222 COVID-19 vaccine. Method: immunoSEQ multiplex PCR; TCRdb's copy keeps in-frame clones and lacks some. The sample lists around 79,000 clones, 88% seen once, with roughly 20% in the top ten. Study results and limitations: The donor cohort was predominantly white British with a female majority, and clonal diversity may have been underestimated. A rise in Spike-specific TCR breadth and depth followed two AZD1222 doses.

The CDR3 is 12 amino acids. CDR1 SQVTM and CDR2 ANQGSEA come from the germline V gene. Trimming stripped 7 bases from V and 0 bases from J, with 10 bases between. The sample holds one count of this clone. Its antigen is unidentified. This rearrangement joins TRBV29-1 to TRBJ2-7; no clear D gene. This sequence was found in an adult in good health. The specimen comprised peripheral blood, sampled on day 0 of AZD1222 vaccination. The CDR3 region is CSAQTYSYEQYF. CDR3 in DNA: TGCAGCGCCCAGACTTACTCCTACGAGCAGTACTTC.